The TCR beta chain under discussion was sequenced for a study of T cells in Graves' hyperthyroidism and ophthalmopathy. In the study overall: At the time of initial diagnosis and before any treatment, peripheral blood was collected.

This clonotype was counted ten times or more. Its specificity is not known. Patients having uncontrolled infection, another autoimmune disease, pregnancy or lactation were not included. Study-wide results and caveats: Blood also held most thyroid clonotypes expanded beyond 0.001.

V was pared by 4 bases and J by 5 bases, with 5 bases between. The V gene's germline CDR1 is SNHLY and CDR2 FYNNEI. The CDR3 covers 11 residues. What was amplified from RNA transcripts were TCR beta CDR3 regions. TCR CDR3 regions were first amplified by RT-PCR with HTBI primers. MiXCR, applied by TCRdb to the multiplex PCR reads, yields one record per CDR3 protein. There are fewer than 200,000 distinct CDR3 sequences in the sample; less than 10% occur only once, and over 20% lies in the top ten. This sequence originates from a woman under 30 with Graves' hyperthyroidism that later progressed to Graves' ophthalmopathy. What was sequenced was blood. The chain carries TRBV2 and TRBJ2-5; no clear D gene. CDR3 amino acids: CASSVDETQYF. As DNA, the CDR3 is TGTGCCAGCAGTGTGGACGAGACCCAGTACTTC.